The clone carrying this TCR beta chain was picked up a small number of times. The antigen remains undetermined. The entry originates in a study of CD8+ T cells in alopecia areata. At the level of the study: Treated patients were given oral tofacitinib, which was dosed at 5 to 10 mg twice daily.

The CDR3 is made up of 12 amino acids. With 7 bases clipped from V and 3 bases from J, the junction kept 6 bases outside the gene matches. Germline values: CDR1 SQVTM, CDR2 ANQGSEA. Extraction of RNA preceded its reverse transcription into cDNA, which served as the sequencing template. Data came from immunoSEQ multiplex PCR; TCRdb stores just in-frame clones and leaves some out. The sample holds about 98,000 clones, 35% to 45% seen once. Study-level findings and limits: Scalp samples also yield sequences from resident alphabeta T cells of normal skin.

Using a FACSAria, the CD4+ and CD8+ T cells were sorted from the PBMCs. The sequence was collected from a human donor with alopecia areata. This chain uses TRBV29-1 with TRBJ2-7, with 7 bases that match TRBD1. Sequencing input: CD4+ T cells sorted from blood. CDR3 protein: CSGRDSGYEQYF. The CDR3 region has the DNA TGCAGCGGCCGGGACAGCGGCTACGAGCAGTACTTC.